A single sample gave rise to the 27 T cell receptor beta chains below, sequenced in a study of radiotherapy plus CTLA-4 blockade in lung cancer. The protocol was immunoSEQ multiplex PCR, while the TCRdb copy is restricted to in-frame clones and leaves out a portion. The sample yields about 87,000 clones, around nine tenths seen once. The source material was peripheral blood, sampled from a patient treated with radiotherapy plus ipilimumab. The receptors originated from a human donor with non-small cell lung cancer that progressed on radiotherapy plus ipilimumab.

V usage is TRBV19 and J usage is TRBJ2-1; D call uncertain. V was clipped by 3 bases and J by 4 bases, with 10 bases between them. Per germline, CDR1 LNHDA and CDR2 SQIVND (reference sequence). CDR3 length: 14 residues. Here the CDR3 reads CASSIKVGYNEQFF. In nucleotides, the CDR3 is TGTGCCAGTAGTATCAAAGTAGGATACAATGAGCAGTTCTTC.

This sequence joins TRBV6-5 and TRBJ1-6; 7 positions match TRBD1. Per the germline V gene, CDR1 is MNHEY and CDR2 is SVGAGI. CDR3 length: 15 residues. The V segment lost 6 bases and the J segment 6 bases; nucleotides outside the gene matches: 8. The CDR3 nucleotides read TGTGCCAGCAGGATGACCGGGACAGCTAATTCACCCCTCCACTTT. Protein product: CASRMTGTANSPLHF.

This chain uses TRBV27 with TRBJ2-1; TRBD2 agrees at 9 bases. The CDR3 has 15 amino acids. In germline, CDR1 is MNHEY, CDR2 SMNVEV (reference sequence). The V and J ends lost 4 bases and 8 bases, in that order; junction bases with no gene match: 9. The CDR3 coding sequence is TGTGCCAGCAGTTCTATCGGACTAGCGACGGATGAGCAGTTCTTC. Translation gives CASSSIGLATDEQFF.

This sequence joins TRBV6-5 and TRBJ2-2, with D unresolved. Germline CDR1 and CDR2: MNHEY and SVGAGI. V was trimmed by 2 bases and J by 4 bases, leaving 11 bases between them. The length of the CDR3 is 15 residues. CDR3 residues: CASSYGRWGTGELFF. CDR3 in DNA: TGTGCCAGCAGTTACGGAAGATGGGGCACCGGGGAGCTGTTTTTT.

The chain joins TRBV27 to TRBJ1-5; TRBD1 is a possible D gene (6 bases). Trimming took 5 bases from V and 3 from J, leaving 11 bases between them. Germline V lookup: CDR1 MNHEY, CDR2 SMNVEV (reference sequence). CDR3 length equals 14 residues. The CDR3 region is CASSTAGANQPQHF. CDR3 coding DNA: TGTGCCAGCAGTACAGCAGGGGCCAATCAGCCCCAGCATTTT.

The rearrangement links TRBV6-1 to TRBJ1-3; no reliable D call. V lost 6 bases to trimming and J lost 4 bases, with 16 bases between them. The CDR3 sequence is 15 residues long. Germline lookup yields CDR1 MNHNS and CDR2 SASEGT. This chain's CDR3 is CASRTAAGNGNTIYF. In DNA, the CDR3 is TGTGCCAGCAGGACGGCCGCTGGAAACGGAAACACCATATATTTT.

CDR3 DNA: TGTGCCAGCAGCCCCGCCATCTATAATTCACCCCTCCACTTT. The encoded protein is CASSPAIYNSPLHF. The chain joins TRBV7-8 to TRBJ1-6, with D unclear. Between the trimmed V and J ends, which lost 5 bases and 3 bases, there was a span of 8 bases. The CDR3 consists of 14 residues. From germline, CDR1 is SGHVS and CDR2 FQNEAQ.

The rearrangement links TRBV9 to TRBJ2-3, with D possibly being TRBD1 (6 bases). The V end was cut by 2 bases, the J end by 2 bases, with 12 bases between. The CDR3 consists of 15 residues. In germline, CDR1 is SGDLS, CDR2 YYNGEE. CDR3 in amino acids: CASSVGTIPTDTQYF. The DNA for the CDR3 is TGTGCCAGCAGCGTCGGGACAATCCCCACAGATACGCAGTATTTT.

The chain combines TRBV12-5 with TRBJ2-7; D possibly uses TRBD1 or TRBD2 (5 bases each). Germline V lookup: CDR1 LGHNT, CDR2 FRNRAP. V gave up 0 bases and J gave up 3 bases, with 9 bases separating them. This CDR3 comprises 14 residues. The CDR3 is CASGLVLGGYEQYF. In DNA form, the CDR3 reads TGTGCTAGTGGTTTGGTACTTGGGGGCTACGAGCAGTACTTC.

The chain combines TRBV30 with TRBJ2-2, with D uncertain. The CDR3 length is 11 residues. V shed 8 bases and J shed 4 bases, with 8 bases lying between them. Looked up from germline, CDR1 is GTSNPN and CDR2 is SVGIG (reference sequence). The CDR3 nucleotides read TGTGCCGGTGGATTCACCGGGGAGCTGTTTTTT. Amino acids: CAGGFTGELFF.

The CDR3 loop reads CASSQVASRGTQYF. CDR3 in DNA: TGTGCCAGCAGCCAAGTGGCGAGTCGGGGGACCCAGTACTTC. J is TRBJ2-5 and V is TRBV14; D is possibly TRBD2 (5 bases). Germline V gene lookup returns CDR1 SGHDN and CDR2 FVKESK. The germline V and J ends were trimmed by 1 base and 7 bases, with 13 bases remaining between them. The length of the CDR3 is 14 residues.

The CDR3 DNA reads as TGTGCCAGCAGCTTAGCGGTAGGGGCGAACAATCAGCCCCAGCATTTT. Its protein is CASSLAVGANNQPQHF. This chain joins TRBV7-2 and TRBJ1-5; TRBD1 might be the D (5 bases). The CDR3 sequence is 16 residues long. The V end was cut by 0 bases, the J end by 3 bases, with 12 bases between. Germline V gene lookup returns CDR1 SGHTA and CDR2 FQGNSA.

The chain couples TRBV6-1 to TRBJ2-7, with D tentatively TRBD1 (6 bases). CDR3 length equals 13 residues. In germline, CDR1 is MNHNS, CDR2 SASEGT. V shed 6 bases and J shed 3 bases, with 12 bases lying between them. CDR3 sequence reads: CASSRTAFYEQYF. CDR3 DNA sequence: TGTGCCAGCAGCAGGACAGCATTCTACGAGCAGTACTTC.

The V call is TRBV5-1, the J call TRBJ1-1; TRBD1 aligns across 7 bases. Germline V gene sequence: CDR1 SGHRS, CDR2 YFSETQ. The CDR3 is 15 amino acids. Unmatched junction bases numbered 7, after V lost 4 bases and J lost 1 base. CDR3 nucleotides: TGCGCCAGCAGCGTAGGACAGGTAAAGAACACTGAAGCTTTCTTT. This sequence encodes CASSVGQVKNTEAFF.

The chain couples TRBV5-8 to TRBJ2-2; TRBD2 might be the D (5 bases). The CDR3 length is 16 residues. The V and J ends lost 2 bases and 5 bases respectively, with 16 bases between them. Germline loops: CDR1 SGHTS, CDR2 YDEGEE. The CDR3 DNA sequence: TGTGCCAGCAGCTTATTTGGTCGGGATCGGACCGGGGAGCTGTTTTTT. It specifies CASSLFGRDRTGELFF.

The chain joins TRBV5-1 to TRBJ2-1, with TRBD2 matching 15 bases. The V gene's germline CDR1 is SGHRS and CDR2 YFSETQ. Trimming cost V 4 bases and J 3 bases; bases outside gene matches: 5. This CDR3 comprises 17 residues. The CDR3 DNA reads TGCGCCAGCAGCCGCGGGACTAGCGGGGGGATCTACAATGAGCAGTTCTTC. Its protein is CASSRGTSGGIYNEQFF.

The chain links TRBV11-3 to TRBJ2-1; D unresolved. The V gene lost 3 bases and the J gene lost 4 bases, with 7 bases spanning the gap. The germline V gene encodes CDR1 SGHNT and CDR2 YENEEA. There are 13 residues in the CDR3. The CDR3 DNA sequence: TGTGCCAGCAGCTTCCCAGAATACAATGAGCAGTTCTTC. Encoded protein: CASSFPEYNEQFF.

The chain recombines TRBV28 with TRBJ1-2, with no clear D. V lost 7 bases, J lost 1 base, and 4 bases lay in between. Per the germline V gene, CDR1 is MDHEN and CDR2 is SYDVKM. This CDR3 is 11 amino acids long. The CDR3 sequence is CASIGNYGYTF. CDR3 bases: TGTGCCAGCATCGGTAACTATGGCTACACCTTC.

The rearrangement uses TRBV14 and TRBJ1-3; no clear D gene. The CDR3 contains 13 residues. The V gene lost 3 bases and the J gene lost 2 bases, with 5 bases spanning the gap. The V gene's germline CDR1 is SGHDN and CDR2 FVKESK. The CDR3 coding sequence is TGTGCCAGCAGCCAGGTCCCTGGAAACACCATATATTTT. Translation: CASSQVPGNTIYF. Together with reference TRBV14 and TRBJ1-3, the CDR3 gives the full variable domain: EAGVTQFPSHSVIEKGQTVTLRCDPISGHDNLYWYRRVMGKEIKFLLHFVKESKQDESGMPNNRFLAERTGGTYSTLKVQPAELEDSGVYFCASSQVPGNTIYFGEGSWLTVV.

This clone was seen a handful of times. The V call is TRBV10-2, the J call TRBJ2-7; a possible D gene is TRBD2 (6 bases). V lost 0 bases, J lost 4 bases, and 10 bases lay in between. In germline, CDR1 is WSHSY, CDR2 SAAADI. CDR3 length: 14 amino acids. CDR3 protein: CASSESGGGYEQYF. CDR3 sequence (DNA): TGCGCCAGCAGTGAGTCGGGGGGTGGGTACGAGCAGTACTTC.

The chain couples TRBV7-2 to TRBJ1-3; D is unresolved. Germline V CDR1 and CDR2: SGHTA, FQGNSA. The CDR3 is 13 residues long. The V gene lost 3 bases and the J gene lost 7 bases, with 10 bases spanning the gap. CDR3 sequence reads: CASSFAPRNTIYF. In DNA form, the CDR3 reads TGTGCCAGCAGCTTCGCCCCAAGGAACACCATATATTTT.

This clone was counted a single time. The chain couples TRBV6-6 to TRBJ1-2; tentative D call: TRBD1 (5 bases). The V end was cut by 4 bases, the J end by 5 bases, with 14 bases between. The CDR3 loop spans 14 amino acids. Germline values: CDR1 MNHNY, CDR2 SVGAGI (reference sequence). This chain's CDR3 is CASSSGGPFYGYTF. The CDR3, as DNA: TGTGCCAGCAGTTCCGGGGGACCCTTTTATGGCTACACCTTC.

The V and J genes are TRBV2 and TRBJ2-1; no definite D call. The V end lost 4 bases, the J end lost 5 bases, and 3 bases lay between the germline ends. The length of the CDR3 is 11 residues. Germline assignment: CDR1 SNHLY and CDR2 FYNNEI. In nucleotides, the CDR3 is TGTGCCAGCAGTGTCAACAATGAGCAGTTCTTC. Amino acid sequence: CASSVNNEQFF. Drawing the rest from reference TRBV2 and TRBJ2-1, the complete variable domain is EPEVTQTPSHQVTQMGQEVILRCVPISNHLYFYWYRQILGQKVEFLVSFYNNEISEKSEIFDDQFSVERPDGSNFTLKIRSTKLEDSAMYFCASSVNNEQFFGPGTRLTVL.

V gene TRBV12-5 combines with J gene TRBJ1-1, with TRBD1 matching over 8 bases. V gave up 3 bases and J gave up 4 bases; unmatched junction bases: 4. Germline V gene lookup returns CDR1 LGHNT and CDR2 FRNRAP. The CDR3 has 14 amino acids. CDR3 residues: CASGFGQGATEAFF. CDR3 in DNA: TGTGCTAGTGGTTTCGGCCAGGGGGCCACTGAAGCTTTCTTT. Filled out from reference TRBV12-5 and TRBJ1-1, the complete variable domain reads DARVTQTPRHKVTEMGQEVTMRCQPILGHNTVFWYRQTMMQGLELLAYFRNRAPLDDSGMPKDRFSAEMPDATLATLKIQPSEPRDSAVYFCASGFGQGATEAFFGQGTRLTVV.

This clone was counted once. The chain uses TRBV10-3 and TRBJ1-2; the D is unclear. The V and J ends lost 7 bases and 8 bases respectively, with 14 bases between them. Per germline, CDR1 ENHRY and CDR2 SYGVKD. CDR3 length: 12 residues. CDR3 sequence reads: CAITDPSVGYTF. The CDR3 bases are TGTGCCATCACCGACCCCTCGGTAGGCTACACCTTC.

Concerning this clone: Additional DNA sequences in this sample encode the identical CDR3. This sequence joins TRBV18 and TRBJ2-7; D possibly matches TRBD1 or TRBD2 (5 bases each). V lost 3 bases and J 3 bases, leaving 12 bases between the germline ends. This CDR3 is built from 14 residues. Germline CDR1 and CDR2: KGHSH and LQKENI. As DNA, the CDR3 is TGTGCCAGCTCACCGGGACGTCTGGGCTACGAGCAGTACTTC. It codes for CASSPGRLGYEQYF.

The chain couples TRBV19 to TRBJ2-1; D is possibly TRBD2 (6 bases). The CDR3 is 17 amino acids. The germline V and J ends were trimmed by 3 bases and 4 bases, with 19 bases remaining between them. Germline CDR1 LNHDA, CDR2 SQIVND (reference sequence). CDR3 DNA sequence: TGTGCCAGTAGTATGGGTCTAGGGAGCGGGCCATACAATGAGCAGTTCTTC. Amino acid sequence: CASSMGLGSGPYNEQFF.